This TCR beta chain comes out of a study of PD-1 blockade in classical Hodgkin lymphoma. Time point reported: cycle 4 day 1 (C4D1), after about 6 weeks of nivolumab. Relapse after autologous stem cell transplantation occurred in every patient, and brentuximab vedotin exposure varied. V was trimmed by 4 bases and J by 4 bases, leaving 16 bases between them. CDR3 length equals 15 residues. Looked up from germline, CDR1 is LGHNA and CDR2 is YNFKEQ. Whole-study findings and limits: Those achieving complete response showed baseline diversity like newly diagnosed patients. The CD4+ diversity rise by C4D1 was clearest in complete responders. Patients who began taking nivolumab under 1 year after ASCT were left out.

On this clone itself: Its antigen is currently unknown.

Using immunoSEQ multiplex PCR, the repertoire was profiled, and TCRdb retains in-frame clones only, with some absent. Among roughly 36,000 clones listed, around 80% were seen once. This chain joins TRBV4-2 and TRBJ1-2, with TRBD1 as a possible D gene (6 bases). This receptor was taken from a human donor with classical Hodgkin lymphoma. The starting material was peripheral blood mononuclear cells (PBMCs), obtained before the fourth cycle of nivolumab. CDR3 DNA: TGTGCCAGCAGCCCCCTTCAACAGGGCCCCTATGGCTACACCTTC. It yields the protein CASSPLQQGPYGYTF.